The TCR beta chain under discussion was sequenced for a study of cytomegalovirus exposure and HLA in healthy donors. The study drew the donors from its 120-subject validation cohort, separate from the approximately 700-subject first cohort. The table came from immunoSEQ multiplex PCR; TCRdb's copy has only in-frame clones and leaves some out. The data show tens of thousands of clones, 80% to 90% seen once. Germline values: CDR1 MDHEN, CDR2 SYDVKM. The V and J ends lost 6 bases and 7 bases, in that order; junction bases with no gene match: 9. The CDR3 sequence is 13 residues long. With regard to this clone: What it binds is unknown.

The study, taken as a whole, reports: Rarity marked most TCR sequences, yet some public TCRs occurred in many donors. The tendency of first-cohort TCR clusters to co-occur in the 100 to 150 validation repertoires emerged from a later analysis.

The receptor was derived from a woman in her late teens or twenties in good health and CMV-seronegative. This chain joins TRBV28 and TRBJ2-7; 7 nucleotides match TRBD1. Sample: PBMCs. CDR3 region: CASRNGQVSEQYF. DNA for the CDR3: TGTGCCAGCAGGAATGGACAGGTCAGTGAGCAGTACTTC.